These 18 T cell receptor beta chains were all obtained from the same sample, sequenced in a study of tumor-infiltrating lymphocytes in primary liver carcinoma. Both blood RNA, taken from unsorted whole blood, and germline DNA were extracted. The input was 450 to 550 ng total RNA; TCR beta cDNA was made from it with a constant-region primer. Amplification in three nested multiplex PCR rounds with slightly modified ARM-PCR gave rise to TCR beta libraries. TRBV1-TRBV30 forward primers paired with a C-beta reverse primer were used in the first two PCR rounds, which ran roughly 10 cycles each. TCRdb re-called the multiplex PCR reads through MiXCR, storing one row per CDR3 protein. The sample shows fewer than 350,000 distinct CDR3 sequences, around 60% of them seen only once. Sequencing was carried out using peripheral blood. The receptors derive from a man in his forties with primary liver carcinoma and hepatitis B virus infection.

The chain carries TRBV4-2 and TRBJ2-6; D unresolved. CDR1 is LGHNA and CDR2 is YNFKEQ in the germline V gene. Trimming pared 7 bases from V and 0 bases from J, leaving 10 bases between. This CDR3 is 15 amino acids long. CDR3 region: CASKSKVSGANVLTF. CDR3 DNA: TGTGCCAGCAAGTCAAAAGTCTCTGGGGCCAACGTCCTGACTTTC.

To note about this clonotype: The junction departs from germline at one end; a sequencing error may be responsible. This rearrangement joins TRBV11-3 to TRBJ1-6; D is ambiguous. The CDR3 consists of 14 residues. Looked up from germline, CDR1 is SGHNT and CDR2 is YENEEA. The CDR3 region has the DNA TGTGCCAACAGCTTAGGCCGACGGGATTCACCCCTTCACTTT. Translated, it gives CANSLGRRDSPLHF.

J is TRBJ2-1 and V is TRBV29-1; 7 bases line up with TRBD1. CDR3 length equals 17 residues. With V trimmed by 6 bases and J by 10 bases, 24 bases remained unmatched. The germline CDR1 and CDR2 sequences are SQVTM and ANQGSEA. CDR3 region: CSVATAGGRIIFREQFF. CDR3 bases: TGCAGCGTAGCCACCGCAGGGGGTCGAATCATATTCAGAGAGCAGTTCTTC.

As concerns this clonotype: One end of the junction varies from germline; a read error may be responsible. This chain joins TRBV11-2 and TRBJ2-1; a possible D gene is TRBD2 (6 bases). The CDR3 runs 17 residues. Germline V gene data show CDR1 as SGHAT and CDR2 as FQNNGV. CDR3 coding DNA: TGTGCCGGCAGCTTAGTGGGGATGACTAGTAGAGCCAATGAGCAGTTCTTC. Amino acid sequence: CAGSLVGMTSRANEQFF. Combining the CDR3 with reference TRBV11-2 and TRBJ2-1 gives the whole variable domain EAGVAQSPRYKIIEKRQSVAFWCNPISGHATLYWYQQILGQGPKLLIQFQNNGVVDDSQLPKDRFSAERLKGVDSTLKIQPAKLEDSAVYLCAGSLVGMTSRANEQFFGPGTRLTVL.

The chain joins TRBV21-1 to TRBJ2-5; the table calls TRBD1, which could not be checked here. TRBV21-1 is a pseudogene locus. This CDR3 has 15 amino acids. The CDR3 DNA reads as TGTGCCAGCAGCAAAGTGACCCGGGCACAAGAGACCCAGTACTTC. It translates to CASSKVTRAQETQYF.

This clonotype was picked up many times. J is TRBJ1-1 and V is TRBV6-1; no definite D call. V was trimmed by 2 bases and J by 8 bases, leaving 12 bases between them. CDR3 length: 13 residues. CDR1 and CDR2 from the germline V gene are MNHNS and SASEGT. The CDR3 DNA is TGTGCCAGCAGTGAATGGAATGGCAGGGAAGCTTTCTTT. This codes for CASSEWNGREAFF.

Turning to this clonotype: At one end the junction does not follow the germline gene, possibly because of a read error. This sequence joins TRBV11-1 and TRBJ2-5; D is uncertain. The end of the DNA aligns better with TRBJ2-4, so the J call may be wrong. This CDR3 is built from 13 residues. Germline CDR1 and CDR2: SGHAT and FQDESV (reference sequence). The CDR3 DNA is TGTGCAAGCAGCTTAGGCTTCCTGAACATTCAGTACTTC. Amino acid sequence: CASSLGFLNIQYF.

The chain uses TRBV5-4 and TRBJ2-2; D is uncertain. This CDR3 has 13 residues. The V end was cut by 3 bases, the J end by 1 base, with 4 bases between. Germline V gene data show CDR1 as SGHNT and CDR2 as YYREEE (reference sequence). The CDR3 region has the DNA TGTGCCAGCAGCTCATGGAACACCGGGGAGCTGTTTTTT. Translated, it gives CASSSWNTGELFF. The variable domain in full, with the rest retrieved from reference TRBV5-4 and TRBJ2-2, is ETGVTQSPTHLIKTRGQQVTLRCSSQSGHNTVSWYQQALGQGPQFIFQYYREEENGRGNFPPRFSGLQFPNYSSELNVNALELDDSALYLCASSSWNTGELFFGEGSRLTVL.

This chain links TRBV28 with TRBJ2-7, with D unresolved. This CDR3 comprises 13 residues. Germline V CDR1 and CDR2: MDHEN, SYDVKM. The V end lost 3 bases, the J end lost 5 bases, and 11 bases lay between the germline ends. This chain's CDR3 is CASSLQEPNEQYF. CDR3 nucleotides: TGTGCCAGCAGTTTGCAGGAGCCTAACGAGCAGTACTTC. Looking up the rest from reference TRBV28 and TRBJ2-7 gives the full variable domain: DVKVTQSSRYLVKRTGEKVFLECVQDMDHENMFWYRQDPGLGLRLIYFSYDVKMKEKGDIPEGYSVSREKKERFSLILESASTNQTSMYLCASSLQEPNEQYFGPGTRLTVT.

The rearrangement joins TRBV20-1 to TRBJ2-3; TRBD2 matches 9 bases. This CDR3 has 16 amino acids. Germline CDR1 is DFQATT and CDR2 is SNEGSKA (reference sequence). Germline trimming cut 1 base from V and 3 bases from J; bases unmatched to any gene: 8. The CDR3 nucleotides are TGCAGTGCTAGAGTGGCTAGCGGGACCAATACAGATACGCAGTATTTT. Translation: CSARVASGTNTDTQYF.

Note on this clonotype: This clone may be a read error of a much larger clone one base away. The chain recombines TRBV5-6 with TRBJ2-5; no definite D call. The CDR3 loop spans 15 amino acids. The V end was cut by 4 bases, the J end by 3 bases, with 16 bases between. Germline lookup yields CDR1 SGHDT and CDR2 YYEEEE. CDR3 residues: CASSIAGAREETQYF. The CDR3 DNA sequence: TGTGCCAGCAGCATCGCAGGCGCTCGAGAAGAGACCCAGTACTTC. Filled out from reference TRBV5-6 and TRBJ2-5, the complete variable domain reads DAGVTQSPTHLIKTRGQQVTLRCSPKSGHDTVSWYQQALGQGPQFIFQYYEEEERQRGNFPDRFSGHQFPNYSSELNVNALLLGDSALYLCASSIAGAREETQYFGPGTRLLVL.

This clonotype was detected once. The V call is TRBV24-1, the J call TRBJ2-2, with D possibly TRBD2 on 5 matching bases. Germline CDR1 and CDR2: KGHDR and SFDVKD. V dropped 5 bases and J dropped 5 bases, with 26 bases sitting between them. CDR3 length: 19 residues. This CDR3 is CATSASKALALGGTGELFF. The CDR3 nucleotides are TGTGCCACCAGTGCCTCTAAAGCTCTAGCCCTTGGAGGTACCGGGGAGCTGTTTTTT.

Note on this clonotype: A read error may explain this, as a much larger clone is one base away. This rearrangement joins TRBV10-3 to TRBJ2-7; D is unresolved. The CDR3 runs to 13 residues. Germline assignment: CDR1 ENHRY and CDR2 SYGVKD. This chain's CDR3 is CAISEGVTYERYF. The CDR3, as DNA: TGTGCCATCAGTGAGGGAGTAACCTACGAGCGGTACTTC.

As to this clonotype: This may be a read error, as it is one base from a much larger clone. The CDR3 nucleotides read TGTGCCAGCAGGGACAGGAATGATCAGCCCCAGCATTTT. As protein: CASRDRNDQPQHF. The chain recombines TRBV6-2 or TRBV6-3 with TRBJ1-5; the match to TRBD1 covers 7 bases. V was pared by 6 bases and J by 5 bases, with 4 bases of the junction left unmatched. Germline lookup yields CDR1 MNHEY and CDR2 SVGEGT. This CDR3 region has 13 residues.

The table lists this clonotype with a count of one. This rearrangement joins TRBV12-3 or TRBV12-4 to TRBJ1-2; D may be TRBD1 (5 bases). The CDR3 is made up of 14 amino acids. V lost 8 bases and J lost 4, with 17 bases in between. CDR3 loop: CASGSRGSAYGYTF. The CDR3 DNA reads as TGTGCCAGCGGTTCTAGGGGTTCAGCCTATGGCTACACCTTC.

The chain is built from TRBV6-1 and TRBJ2-3; 9 nucleotides align to TRBD2. In germline, CDR1 is MNHNS, CDR2 SASEGT. The CDR3 is 13 residues long. V trimming: 3 bases; J trimming: 9 bases; junction bases outside the gene matches: 4. Written as DNA, the CDR3 is TGTGCCAGCAGTGAGGGTCTAGCGGGAACGCAGTATTTT. Translating it yields CASSEGLAGTQYF.

With respect to this clonotype: Possible read error: a much larger clone is one base away. The chain combines TRBV6-5 with TRBJ1-5, with TRBD1 matching over 9 bases. V lost 8 bases and J lost 9; bases outside the gene matches: 8. CDR1 and CDR2 (germline): MNHEY, SVGAGI. This CDR3 has 13 amino acids. The CDR3 nucleotides read TGTGCCAGCGCCCCGGGACAGGGCCTGCCCCAGCATTTT. Protein product: CASAPGQGLPQHF.

This clonotype is a singleton in its sample. A read error may explain this, as a much larger clone is one base away. The chain is built from TRBV10-1 and TRBJ2-5; a possible D gene is TRBD2 (5 bases). Trimming took 4 bases from V and 4 from J, leaving 19 bases between them. Germline V gene lookup returns CDR1 WNHNN and CDR2 SYGVQD (reference sequence). The CDR3 covers 16 residues. The CDR3 DNA reads as TGCGCCAGCAGTGTGTCGATAGCGCCGTTTCTAGAGACCCAGTACTTC. Amino acid sequence: CASSVSIAPFLETQYF.